The 9 T cell receptor beta chains listed next were all sequenced from one sample in a study of a mutant IDH1 vaccine in newly diagnosed glioma. Regarding time point: week 5, during vaccination. Topical imiquimod was applied with each vaccine dose, which held 300 ug of mutant IDH1 20-mer peptide. Profiled with immunoSEQ multiplex PCR; TCRdb holds only in-frame clones, not every one. The sample yields about 38,000 clones, around 78% seen once. Antigens of these TCRs are unknown. Sequences were derived from PBMCs, sampled from a glioma patient whose treatment included an IDH1 peptide vaccine. Receptor source: a middle-aged man with glioma.

V and J are TRBV6-5 and TRBJ1-5; D gene unclear. V was shortened by 2 bases and J by 1 base, with 9 bases between the two germline ends. This CDR3 has 15 residues. CDR1 is MNHEY and CDR2 is SVGAGI in the germline V gene. In DNA, the CDR3 is TGTGCCAGCAGTTACAGCTTTGGGAGCAATCAGCCCCAGCATTTT. Amino acid sequence: CASSYSFGSNQPQHF.

CDR3 coding DNA: TGTGCCAGCAGCTTAGAGGCGGGGGGCACAGATACGCAGTATTTT. Protein: CASSLEAGGTDTQYF. The genes are TRBV13 and TRBJ2-3; 7 bases map to TRBD2. The CDR3 totals 15 residues. The V and J ends lost 1 base and 1 base, in that order; junction bases with no gene match: 2. In germline, CDR1 is PRHDT, CDR2 FYEKMQ (reference sequence).

The V call is TRBV29-1, the J call TRBJ2-3; tentatively, D is TRBD1 or TRBD2 (5 bases each). Germline loops: CDR1 SQVTM, CDR2 ANQGSEA. Trimming left V 3 bases short and J 6 bases short, with 16 bases between. CDR3 length: 14 amino acids. CDR3: CSVDIEVWGDTQYF. CDR3 in DNA: TGCAGCGTTGACATCGAGGTGTGGGGGGATACGCAGTATTTT.

V gene TRBV5-1 combines with J gene TRBJ2-6, with 7 bases aligning to TRBD1. The CDR3 extends over 16 amino acids. With V trimmed by 2 bases and J by 0 bases, 2 bases remained unmatched. The germline V gene encodes CDR1 SGHRS and CDR2 YFSETQ. CDR3 protein: CASSFTGASGANVLTF. CDR3 in DNA: TGCGCCAGCAGCTTCACAGGGGCCTCTGGGGCCAACGTCCTGACTTTC. Drawing the rest from reference TRBV5-1 and TRBJ2-6, the complete variable domain is KAGVTQTPRYLIKTRGQQVTLSCSPISGHRSVSWYQQTPGQGLQFLFEYFSETQRNKGNFPGRFSGRQFSNSRSEMNVSTLELGDSALYLCASSFTGASGANVLTFGAGSRLTVL.

The J gene is TRBJ1-2, the V gene TRBV27, with D perhaps TRBD1 (5 bases). Germline values: CDR1 MNHEY, CDR2 SMNVEV (reference sequence). This CDR3 region has 14 residues. V shed 0 bases and J shed 7 bases, with 12 bases lying between them. The CDR3, as DNA: TGTGCCAGCAGTTTATCGGTGGGGGTAGGTGGCTACACCTTC. Amino acid sequence: CASSLSVGVGGYTF.

The chain uses TRBV2 and TRBJ1-2, with D uncertain. In germline, CDR1 is SNHLY, CDR2 FYNNEI. This CDR3 has 14 amino acids. The V end was cut by 0 bases, the J end by 4 bases, with 9 bases between. CDR3 in DNA: TGTGCCAGCAGTGAAGCGCAACGGAGCTATGGCTACACCTTC. It encodes CASSEAQRSYGYTF.

The V gene is TRBV10-1, the J gene TRBJ2-3; 8 positions match TRBD2. V was clipped by 0 bases and J by 6 bases; unmatched bases: 14. The germline V gene has CDR1 WNHNN and CDR2 SYGVQD (reference sequence). There are 18 residues in the CDR3. The CDR3 DNA reads TGCGCCAGCAGTGAGTCTCCCTCGTGGCGGGGGGAATCGGATACGCAGTATTTT. It specifies CASSESPSWRGESDTQYF.

This sequence joins TRBV11-2 and TRBJ2-7; the D is unclear. Per the germline V gene, CDR1 is SGHAT and CDR2 is FQNNGV. This CDR3 has 12 residues. The V end lost 3 bases, the J end lost 12 bases, and 15 bases lay between the germline ends. In nucleotides, the CDR3 is TGTGCCAGCAGCTTCGCCGGACCCAGGCTGTACTTC. Translation gives CASSFAGPRLYF.

The V and J genes are TRBV5-4 and TRBJ2-7; TRBD1 is a possible D gene (5 bases). Germline CDR1 and CDR2: SGHNT and YYREEE (reference sequence). The CDR3 is made up of 14 amino acids. The V and J ends lost 0 bases and 3 bases respectively, with 10 bases between them. The CDR3 coding sequence is TGTGCCAGCAGCTTGGACAGGTCCAACTACGAGCAGTACTTC. Translating gives CASSLDRSNYEQYF.